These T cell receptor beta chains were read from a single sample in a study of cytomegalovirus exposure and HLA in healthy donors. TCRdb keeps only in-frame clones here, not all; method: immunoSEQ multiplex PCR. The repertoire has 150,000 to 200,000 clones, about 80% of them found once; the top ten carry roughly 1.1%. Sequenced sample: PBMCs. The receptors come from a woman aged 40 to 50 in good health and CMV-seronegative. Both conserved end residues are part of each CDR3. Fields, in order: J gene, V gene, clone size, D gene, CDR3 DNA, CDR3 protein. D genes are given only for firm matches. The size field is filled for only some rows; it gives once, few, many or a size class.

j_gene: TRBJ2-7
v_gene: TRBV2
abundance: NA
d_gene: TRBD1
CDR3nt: TGTGCCAGCAGTCTCGGACAGGTCTCCTACGAGCAGTACTTC
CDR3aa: CASSLGQVSYEQYF

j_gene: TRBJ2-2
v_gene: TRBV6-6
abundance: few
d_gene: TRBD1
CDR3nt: TGTGCCAGCAGTTACCTACAGGGGGCGGCCGGGGAGCTGTTTTTT
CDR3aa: CASSYLQGAAGELFF

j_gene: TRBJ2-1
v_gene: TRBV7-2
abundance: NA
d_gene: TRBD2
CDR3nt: TGTGCCAGCAGCATACTTAGCGGGAGCATCCCATCGGGTGAGCAGTTCTTC
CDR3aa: CASSILSGSIPSGEQFF

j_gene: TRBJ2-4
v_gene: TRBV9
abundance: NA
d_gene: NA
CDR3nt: TGTGCCAGCAGCTCGGGACACCCGGCGGACATTCAGTACTTC
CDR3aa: CASSSGHPADIQYF

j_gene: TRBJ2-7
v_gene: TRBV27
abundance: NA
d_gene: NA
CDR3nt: TGTGCCAGCAGTACCCCCCCCCGAGGTTACGAGCAGTACTTC
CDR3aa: CASSTPPRGYEQYF

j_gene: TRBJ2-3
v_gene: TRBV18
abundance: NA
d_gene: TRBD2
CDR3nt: TGTGCCAGCTCACCACAGGGACTAGCGGACCGTGACACAGATACGCAGTATTTT
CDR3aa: CASSPQGLADRDTDTQYF

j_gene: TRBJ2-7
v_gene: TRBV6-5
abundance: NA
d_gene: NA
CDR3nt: TGTGCCAGCAACGCGGGACCCCCCCAGCAGAAGCAGTACTTC
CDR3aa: CASNAGPPQQKQYF

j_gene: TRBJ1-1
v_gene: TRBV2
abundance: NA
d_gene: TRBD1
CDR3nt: TGTGCCAGCAGTCGACAGGGTTTGAACACTGAAGCTTTCTTT
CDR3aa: CASSRQGLNTEAFF

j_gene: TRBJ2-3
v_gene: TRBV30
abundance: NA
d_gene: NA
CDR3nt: TGTGCCTGGAGTGTACTCTTTGAAGCTGATACGCAGTATTTT
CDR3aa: CAWSVLFEADTQYF

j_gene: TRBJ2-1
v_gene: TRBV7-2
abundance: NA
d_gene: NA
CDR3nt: TGTGCCAGCAGCTTAGAAGGGGCCCCGGGACACCAAAATGAGCAGTTCTTC
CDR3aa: CASSLEGAPGHQNEQFF

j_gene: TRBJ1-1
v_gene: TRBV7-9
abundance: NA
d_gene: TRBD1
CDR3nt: TGTGCCAGGAGCCACTACCCCAGGGGGCTGGGGAACACTGAAGCTTTCTTT
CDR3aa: CARSHYPRGLGNTEAFF

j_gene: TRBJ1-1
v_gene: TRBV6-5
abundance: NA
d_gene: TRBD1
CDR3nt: TGTGCCAGCAGTTACACTTACAGGGGCCCTGAAGCTTTCTTT
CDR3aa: CASSYTYRGPEAFF

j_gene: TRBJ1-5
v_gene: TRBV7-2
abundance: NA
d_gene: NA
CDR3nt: TGTGCCAGCAGCCGCGGGAACAATCAGCCCCAGCATTTT
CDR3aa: CASSRGNNQPQHF

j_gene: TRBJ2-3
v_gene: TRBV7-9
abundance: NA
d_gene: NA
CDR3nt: TGTGCCAGCAGCTTAGGGGCGGGAAGGGTCACAGATACGCAGTATTTT
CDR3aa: CASSLGAGRVTDTQYF

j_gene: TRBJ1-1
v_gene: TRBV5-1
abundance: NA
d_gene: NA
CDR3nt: TGCGCCAGCAGCCCCGACTGGATGACTGAAGCTTTCTTT
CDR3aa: CASSPDWMTEAFF

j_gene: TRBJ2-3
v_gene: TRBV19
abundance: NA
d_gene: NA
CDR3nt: TGTGCCAGTAGTATCGCAGATTCTAGCACAGATACGCAGTATTTT
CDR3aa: CASSIADSSTDTQYF

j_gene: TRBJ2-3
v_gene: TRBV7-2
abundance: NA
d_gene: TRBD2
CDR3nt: TGTGCCAGCAGCTTAAAGGGACTAGCGGGGGGAAGCACAGATACGCAGTATTTT
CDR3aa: CASSLKGLAGGSTDTQYF

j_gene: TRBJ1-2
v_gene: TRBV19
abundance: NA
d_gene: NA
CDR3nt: TGTGCCAGTAAGCGACGGACTCTTAACTATGGCTACACCTTC
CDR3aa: CASKRRTLNYGYTF

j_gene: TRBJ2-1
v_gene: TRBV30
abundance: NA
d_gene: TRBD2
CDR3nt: TGTGCCTCCACTATAGGCGGGAGGGGCAATGAGCAGTTCTTC
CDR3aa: CASTIGGRGNEQFF

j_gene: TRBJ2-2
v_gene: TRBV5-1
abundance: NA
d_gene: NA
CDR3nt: TGCGCCAGCAGCTTGGCCCCAAACACCGGGGAGCTGTTTTTT
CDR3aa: CASSLAPNTGELFF

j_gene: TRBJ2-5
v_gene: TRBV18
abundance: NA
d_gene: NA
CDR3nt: TGTGCCAGCTCACCCGGACTACAGACCGAGACCCAGTACTTC
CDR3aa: CASSPGLQTETQYF

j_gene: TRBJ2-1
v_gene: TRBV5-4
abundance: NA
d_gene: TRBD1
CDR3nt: TGTGCCAGCAGCTGGGGGACAGGGATCCTTTACAATGAGCAGTTCTTC
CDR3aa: CASSWGTGILYNEQFF

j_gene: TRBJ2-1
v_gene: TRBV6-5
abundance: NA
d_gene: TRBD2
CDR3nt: TGTGCCAGCAGTCGTCCGGGACTAGCGGGTTTTGAGCAGTTCTTC
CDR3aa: CASSRPGLAGFEQFF

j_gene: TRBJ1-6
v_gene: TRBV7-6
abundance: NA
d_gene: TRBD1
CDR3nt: TGTGCCAGCAGCTCCCAGGGACAGGGATCGTCACCCCTCCACTTT
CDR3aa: CASSSQGQGSSPLHF

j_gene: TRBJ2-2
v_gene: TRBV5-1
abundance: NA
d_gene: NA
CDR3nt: TGCGCCAGCAGCTTGGCCCGTGACACCGGGGAGCTGTTTTTT
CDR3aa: CASSLARDTGELFF

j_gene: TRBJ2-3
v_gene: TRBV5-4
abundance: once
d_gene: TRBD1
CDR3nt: TGTGCCAGCAGTCTTGACAGGGAAGCGTATTTT
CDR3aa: CASSLDREAYF

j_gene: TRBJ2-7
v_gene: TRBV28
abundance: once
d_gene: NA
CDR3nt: TGTGCCAGCAGTTTCAAAGGGGCCCAGGCCTTC
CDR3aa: CASSFKGAQAF

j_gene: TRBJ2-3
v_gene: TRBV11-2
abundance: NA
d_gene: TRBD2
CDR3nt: TGTGCCAGCAGCTTGGGGGGAGGGGCAGATACGCAGTATTTT
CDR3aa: CASSLGGGADTQYF

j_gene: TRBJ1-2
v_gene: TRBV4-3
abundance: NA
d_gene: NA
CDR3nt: TGCGCCAGCAGCCAAGGACAGTCTAACTATGGCTACACCTTC
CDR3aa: CASSQGQSNYGYTF

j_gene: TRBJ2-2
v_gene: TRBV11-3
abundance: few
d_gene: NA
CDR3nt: TGTGCCAGCAGCTTAGTTTCGGGGTCAAGCACCGGGGAGCTGTTTTTT
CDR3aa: CASSLVSGSSTGELFF

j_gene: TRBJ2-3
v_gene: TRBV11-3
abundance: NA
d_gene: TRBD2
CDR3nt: TGTGCCAGCAGTAAACTAGCGGGAGGGAGGGGTACAGATACGCAGTATTTT
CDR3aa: CASSKLAGGRGTDTQYF

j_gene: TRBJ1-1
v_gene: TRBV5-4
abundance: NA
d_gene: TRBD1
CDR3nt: TGTGCCAGCAGCCCTGGACAGGGCCTGAACACTGAAGCTTTCTTT
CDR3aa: CASSPGQGLNTEAFF

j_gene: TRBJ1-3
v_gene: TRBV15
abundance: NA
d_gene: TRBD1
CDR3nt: TGTGCCACCAGCGAGTGGACAGGGATCATTAGCTCTGGAAACACCATATATTTT
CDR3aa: CATSEWTGIISSGNTIYF

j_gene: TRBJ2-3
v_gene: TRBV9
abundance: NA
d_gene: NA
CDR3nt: TGTGCCAGCAATCCAGGACTGCGGGATACGCAGTATTTT
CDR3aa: CASNPGLRDTQYF

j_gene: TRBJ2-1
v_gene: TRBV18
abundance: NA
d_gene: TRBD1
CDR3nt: TGTGCCAGCTCACCTTGGGACAGGGGGAACAATGAGCAGTTCTTC
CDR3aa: CASSPWDRGNNEQFF

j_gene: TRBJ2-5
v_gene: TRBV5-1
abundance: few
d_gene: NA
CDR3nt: TGCGCCAGCAGCTTGGGGGGACAAGGGCAGGAGACCCAGTACTTC
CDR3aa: CASSLGGQGQETQYF

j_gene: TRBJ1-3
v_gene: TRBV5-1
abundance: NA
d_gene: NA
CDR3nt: TGCGCCAGCAGCCCCGGACTGACGTCCTCTGGAAACACCATATATTTT
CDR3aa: CASSPGLTSSGNTIYF

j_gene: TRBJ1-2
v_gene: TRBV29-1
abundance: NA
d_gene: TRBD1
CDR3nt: TGCAGCGTTGGGACAGGGGACTATGGCTACACCTTC
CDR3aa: CSVGTGDYGYTF

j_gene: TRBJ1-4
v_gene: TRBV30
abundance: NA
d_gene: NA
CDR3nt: TGTGCCTGGGCGGGGGGAGGAGGAGAAAAACTGTTTTTT
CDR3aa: CAWAGGGGEKLFF

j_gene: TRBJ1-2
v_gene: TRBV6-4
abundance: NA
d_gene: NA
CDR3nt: TGTGCCAGCAGTCGGCTGGGGGGCTATGGCTACACCTTC
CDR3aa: CASSRLGGYGYTF

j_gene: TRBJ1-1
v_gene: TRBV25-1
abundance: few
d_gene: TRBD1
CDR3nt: TGTGCCAGCAGTGAATCAGGGGGCGTTAGCACTGAAGCTTTCTTT
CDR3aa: CASSESGGVSTEAFF

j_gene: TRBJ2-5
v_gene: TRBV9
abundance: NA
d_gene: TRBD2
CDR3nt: TGTGCCAGCAGCCCTAGTCAGCGGGGGCAAGAGACCCAGTACTTC
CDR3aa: CASSPSQRGQETQYF

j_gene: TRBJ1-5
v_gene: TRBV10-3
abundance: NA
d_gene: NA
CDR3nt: TGTGCCATCACCCGGGACATAGGGGGCAATCAGCCCCAGCATTTT
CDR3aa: CAITRDIGGNQPQHF

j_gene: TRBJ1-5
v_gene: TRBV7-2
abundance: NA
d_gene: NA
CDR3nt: TGTGCCAGCAACTTAGCGGCAGGGGATGGCAATCAGCCCCAGCATTTT
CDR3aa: CASNLAAGDGNQPQHF

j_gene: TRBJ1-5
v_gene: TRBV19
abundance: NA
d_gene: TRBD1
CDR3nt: TGTGCCAGTAGTACGCCCGGGACAGGGGATAGGCCCCAGCATTTT
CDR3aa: CASSTPGTGDRPQHF

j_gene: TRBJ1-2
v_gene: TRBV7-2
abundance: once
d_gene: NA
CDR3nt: TGTGCCAGCAGCTTAGTTTCCGGGTATGGGGGCTACACCTTC
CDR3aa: CASSLVSGYGGYTF

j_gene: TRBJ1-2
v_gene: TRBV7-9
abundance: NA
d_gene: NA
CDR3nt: TGTGCCAGCAGCTTAGCTGTCAGTGTGGGCTACACCTTC
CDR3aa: CASSLAVSVGYTF

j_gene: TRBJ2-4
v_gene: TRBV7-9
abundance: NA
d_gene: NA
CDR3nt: TGTGCCAGCAGCGCTACGTTTGAAAACATTCAGTACTTC
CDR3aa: CASSATFENIQYF

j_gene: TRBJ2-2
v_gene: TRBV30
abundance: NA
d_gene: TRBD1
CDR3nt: TGTGCCTGGGACAGGGGAGACACCGGGGAGCTGTTTTTT
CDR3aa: CAWDRGDTGELFF

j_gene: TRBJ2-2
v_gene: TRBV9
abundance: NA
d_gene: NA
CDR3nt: TGTGCCAGCAGCGTAGGGGAGGGGGCCGGGGAGCTGTTTTTT
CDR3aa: CASSVGEGAGELFF